The 29 T cell receptor beta chains given below trace back to one sample, sequenced in a study of shared clonotypes between healthy human individuals. This table comes from immunoSEQ multiplex PCR, and its TCRdb copy is limited to in-frame clones, with some not included. Found here are over a million clones, about 80% of them singletons; the top ten hold roughly 1.4%. The sequenced sample was memory CD4+ T cells sorted from blood. The subset denotes: CD45RA-negative fraction. These receptors were obtained from a man between 18 and 29 years old in good health.

With respect to this clone: Other DNA sequences in the same sample also yield this CDR3. The chain joins TRBV5-4 to TRBJ2-5; D may correspond to TRBD1 or TRBD2 (5 bases each). The CDR3 is 13 residues long. Germline V lookup: CDR1 SGHNT, CDR2 YYREEE (reference sequence). Trimming pared 0 bases from V and 3 bases from J, leaving 6 bases between. This chain's CDR3 is CASSLVGEETQYF. The DNA for the CDR3 is TGTGCCAGCAGCTTGGTGGGGGAAGAGACCCAGTACTTC.

The chain is built from TRBV5-8 and TRBJ2-7; unclear D gene. The CDR3 has 13 amino acids. CDR1 and CDR2 (germline): SGHTS, YDEGEE. Deletions cut 2 bases from V and 3 bases from J, with 9 bases between. The CDR3 region is CASSFSRFYEQYF. The CDR3 DNA reads as TGTGCCAGCAGCTTCAGCAGGTTCTACGAGCAGTACTTC.

V is TRBV7-8 and J is TRBJ1-1, with 10 nucleotides matching TRBD1. Germline CDR1 and CDR2: SGHVS and FQNEAQ. The CDR3 loop spans 19 amino acids. The V segment lost 3 bases and the J segment 0 bases; nucleotides outside the gene matches: 13. For the CDR3, the DNA is TGTGCCAGCAGCTTTCGGACAGGGGGTGCAGACCCTATGAACACTGAAGCTTTCTTT. Its protein is CASSFRTGGADPMNTEAFF.

This clone was seen a single time. The chain carries TRBV25-1 and TRBJ2-5; either TRBD1 or TRBD2 may fit D (5 bases each). Trimming took 3 bases from V and 7 from J, leaving 18 bases between them. The CDR3 is made up of 15 amino acids. The germline V gene encodes CDR1 MGHDK and CDR2 SYGVNS. CDR3 coding DNA: TGTGCCAGCAGTGACCCGGGGACCGCACGGGGGACCCAGTACTTC. Its translation is CASSDPGTARGTQYF.

The V and J genes are TRBV6-6 and TRBJ2-1, with TRBD1 identical over 9 bases. J lost 6 bases, V lost 4 bases, and 7 bases had no gene match. CDR1 and CDR2 from the germline V gene are MNHNY and SVGAGI (reference sequence). The CDR3 sequence is 15 residues long. The CDR3 reads CASSWDRVGGNEQFF. DNA of the CDR3: TGTGCCAGCAGTTGGGACAGGGTGGGTGGCAATGAGCAGTTCTTC.

This clone was counted only a few times. The chain employs TRBV5-1 and TRBJ2-3, with 8 bases matching TRBD1. The CDR3 has 14 amino acids. V gave up 6 bases and J gave up 0 bases; unmatched junction bases: 3. Germline V lookup: CDR1 SGHRS, CDR2 YFSETQ. Written as DNA, the CDR3 is TGCGCCAGCACAAGGGACAGGAGCACAGATACGCAGTATTTT. Translating gives CASTRDRSTDTQYF.

About this clone: A much larger clone is a single base away; this may be a read error. The chain has TRBV10-2 and TRBJ1-6; 7 bases are shared with TRBD1. The CDR3 extends over 14 amino acids. In germline, CDR1 is WSHSY, CDR2 SAAADI. This chain's CDR3 is CANSEIGGNSPLHF. CDR3 DNA: TGCGCCAACAGTGAGATAGGGGGCAATTCACCCCTCCACTTT.

As regards this clone: Other DNA sequences in this specimen translate into the identical CDR3. The rearrangement uses TRBV6-1 and TRBJ2-7; 10 bases match TRBD1. CDR1 and CDR2 (germline): MNHNS, SASEGT. This CDR3 spans 14 amino acids. V lost 5 bases and J lost 4; bases outside the gene matches: 5. The CDR3 is CASSNGQGGYEQYF. CDR3 DNA sequence: TGTGCCAGCAGTAACGGACAGGGGGGGTACGAGCAGTACTTC.

The chain has TRBV10-2 and TRBJ2-5; 8 nucleotides match TRBD2. In germline, CDR1 is WSHSY, CDR2 SAAADI. The CDR3 runs to 14 residues. Trimming cost V 4 bases and J 1 base; bases outside gene matches: 2. CDR3 DNA sequence: TGCGCCAGCAGTGCTAGCGGGCGCCAAGAGACCCAGTACTTC. It specifies CASSASGRQETQYF.

This chain uses TRBV30 with TRBJ2-5; the D is unclear. The germline V gene encodes CDR1 GTSNPN and CDR2 SVGIG (reference sequence). This CDR3 contains 12 residues. V lost 1 base and J 5 bases, leaving 8 bases between the germline ends. The CDR3 nucleotides read TGTGCCTGGAGTGAAATAGGCGAGACCCAGTACTTC. Protein sequence: CAWSEIGETQYF.

The chain recombines TRBV6-5 with TRBJ2-3; TRBD2 matches at 7 bases. CDR1 is MNHEY, CDR2 SVGAGI, per germline. The V segment lost 4 bases and the J segment 6 bases; nucleotides outside the gene matches: 13. The CDR3 has 16 amino acids. The CDR3 sequence: CASSSLGRSKADTQYF. The CDR3 DNA sequence: TGTGCCAGCAGTTCGCTCGGGAGGTCTAAAGCGGATACGCAGTATTTT.

The chain employs TRBV11-2 and TRBJ1-4, with 8 bases fitting TRBD1. CDR1 is SGHAT and CDR2 is FQNNGV in the germline V gene. The CDR3 extends over 15 amino acids. Losses at the gene ends were 2 bases for V and 6 bases for J; bases not matched to a gene: 5. For the CDR3, the DNA is TGTGCCAGCAGCTTACCTCCGACAGGGGATGAAAAACTGTTTTTT. It encodes CASSLPPTGDEKLFF.

The rearrangement joins TRBV9 to TRBJ2-3; 7 bases are shared with TRBD2. The length of the CDR3 is 18 residues. J was trimmed by 4 bases and V by 1 base; bases with no gene match: 15. Germline V gene lookup returns CDR1 SGDLS and CDR2 YYNGEE. As DNA, the CDR3 is TGTGCCAGCAGCGTAACCGCCCCTAGCGGTTGGGGAGCAGATACGCAGTATTTT. This encodes CASSVTAPSGWGADTQYF.

This chain uses TRBV7-9 with TRBJ2-1, with 11 nucleotides matching TRBD2. The V gene's germline CDR1 is SEHNR and CDR2 FQNEAQ (reference sequence). V lost 2 bases, J lost 9 bases, and 6 bases stayed unmatched. The CDR3 loop spans 15 amino acids. CDR3 residues: CASSLKLAGVLEQFF. The CDR3 DNA follows: TGTGCCAGCAGCTTAAAACTAGCGGGAGTTCTTGAGCAGTTCTTC.

Turning to this clone: Distinct nucleotide sequences in the sample also encode this CDR3. The V call is TRBV18, the J call TRBJ2-3, with no clear D. The V end was cut by 3 bases, the J end by 6 bases, with 7 bases between. From germline, CDR1 is KGHSH and CDR2 LQKENI. The CDR3 totals 12 residues. CDR3 sequence: CASSPTADTQYF. CDR3 coding DNA: TGTGCCAGCTCACCGACGGCGGATACGCAGTATTTT.

The V and J genes are TRBV14 and TRBJ2-7; 10 positions agree with TRBD1. The germline CDR1 and CDR2 sequences are SGHDN and FVKESK. V was clipped by 2 bases and J by 5 bases; unmatched bases: 9. The CDR3 has 16 amino acids. The CDR3 reads CASSQPGTGAAHEQYF. The CDR3 nucleotides are TGTGCCAGCAGCCAACCCGGGACAGGGGCGGCCCACGAGCAGTACTTC.

V usage is TRBV28 and J usage is TRBJ1-3; D uncertain. CDR1 and CDR2 from the germline V gene are MDHEN and SYDVKM. Trimming removed 4 bases at V and 0 bases at J, with 10 bases between. This CDR3 is built from 15 residues. Written as DNA, the CDR3 is TGTGCCAGCAGTTCCCCCGGTCTCTCTGGAAACACCATATATTTT. Encoded protein: CASSSPGLSGNTIYF.

The V call is TRBV4-3, the J call TRBJ2-7; tentative D call: TRBD1 (5 bases). CDR1 LGHNA and CDR2 YSLEER come from the germline V gene. Trimming took off 0 bases at V and 2 bases at J, with 11 bases between the two ends. The CDR3 covers 15 residues. DNA of the CDR3: TGCGCCAGCAGCCAAGAAACAGGCGAGACCTACGAGCAGTACTTC. As protein: CASSQETGETYEQYF.

V and J are TRBV7-2 and TRBJ2-7; 7 nucleotides agree with TRBD2. This CDR3 comprises 14 residues. Germline values: CDR1 SGHTA, CDR2 FQGNSA. V was pared by 4 bases and J by 4 bases, with 7 bases of the junction left unmatched. The CDR3 protein is CASSSTRESYEQYF. The CDR3 DNA sequence: TGTGCCAGCAGCTCCACGCGGGAGTCATACGAGCAGTACTTC.

V usage is TRBV30 and J usage is TRBJ2-2, with D unresolved. Germline CDR1 and CDR2: GTSNPN and SVGIG (reference sequence). The CDR3 has 13 amino acids. V was pared by 3 bases and J by 5 bases, with 10 bases between. The CDR3 sequence: CAWRLVGTGELFF. CDR3 nucleotides: TGTGCCTGGAGGCTAGTGGGTACCGGGGAGCTGTTTTTT.

The rearrangement joins TRBV6-5 to TRBJ2-2; possible D gene TRBD2, 5 bases. V lost 2 bases and J 4 bases, leaving 11 bases between the germline ends. Germline-derived CDR1 and CDR2 are MNHEY and SVGAGI. The CDR3 has 15 residues. CDR3 loop: CASSYHKTTTGELFF. The CDR3 nucleotides read TGTGCCAGCAGTTACCACAAGACTACCACCGGGGAGCTGTTTTTT.

V and J are TRBV5-6 and TRBJ2-5; 10 bases are a match to TRBD2. Germline CDR1 and CDR2: SGHDT and YYEEEE. This CDR3 comprises 15 residues. After removal of 4 bases from V and 3 bases from J, the junction contained 6 bases not matched to a gene. The CDR3 loop is CASSLLLAGKETQYF. As DNA, the CDR3 is TGTGCCAGCAGCCTGTTACTAGCGGGGAAAGAGACCCAGTACTTC.

The CDR3 loop is CASSAGQASGNTIYF. CDR3 DNA: TGTGCCAGTAGCGCCGGACAGGCGAGCGGAAACACCATATATTTT. V gene TRBV19 combines with J gene TRBJ1-3; 7 bases agree with TRBD1. The CDR3 loop spans 15 amino acids. Germline V gives CDR1 LNHDA, CDR2 SQIVND (reference sequence). V was clipped by 6 bases and J by 4 bases; unmatched bases: 9.

The chain carries TRBV5-6 and TRBJ2-5; D gene ambiguous. The J call may not be correct, given that the DNA end is closer to TRBJ2-7. The germline V gene encodes CDR1 SGHDT and CDR2 YYEEEE. This CDR3 has 15 residues. The CDR3 DNA reads as TGTGCCAGCAGGGGATGGAGTAGAATGGGTAACGAGCAGTACTTC. Encoded protein: CASRGWSRMGNEQYF.

Regarding this clone: At one end, the junction sequence differs from germline, possibly due to a read error. The chain has TRBV11-3 and TRBJ2-6, with D perhaps matching TRBD1 or TRBD2 (6 bases each). The CDR3 loop spans 15 amino acids. Germline-derived CDR1 and CDR2 are SGHNT and YENEEA. CDR3 sequence (DNA): TGTGCCAGCAGCTTAGGGGCGGAGGGGGGCAACGTCCTGACTTTC. It specifies CASSLGAEGGNVLTF.

V and J are TRBV5-4 and TRBJ2-2; D is perhaps TRBD1 (6 bases). The V end lost 4 bases, the J end lost 5 bases, and 15 bases lay between the germline ends. Germline CDR1 reads SGHNT; CDR2 reads YYREEE (reference sequence). The CDR3 runs to 15 residues. This chain's CDR3 is CASSLTGLGTGELFF. The CDR3 region has the DNA TGTGCCAGCAGCCTGACAGGCCTGGGGACCGGGGAGCTGTTTTTT.

This clone was counted many times. The J gene is TRBJ2-7, the V gene TRBV18, with D unresolved. The CDR3 runs 13 residues. Per the germline V gene, CDR1 is KGHSH and CDR2 is LQKENI. The V gene lost 4 bases and the J gene lost 4 bases, with 11 bases spanning the gap. The CDR3, as DNA: TGTGCCAGCTCACGGATCGAGCTATACGAGCAGTACTTC. It codes for CASSRIELYEQYF. The entire variable domain, with the rest obtained from reference TRBV18 and TRBJ2-7, is as follows: NAGVMQNPRHLVRRRGQEARLRCSPMKGHSHVYWYRQLPEEGLKFMVYLQKENIIDESGMPKERFSAEFPKEGPSILRIQQVVRGDSAAYFCASSRIELYEQYFGPGTRLTVT.

V gene TRBV2 combines with J gene TRBJ1-4; D remains unclear. Trimming took off 8 bases at V and 8 bases at J, with 18 bases between the two ends. The CDR3 runs to 14 residues. Germline CDR1 reads SNHLY; CDR2 reads FYNNEI. CDR3 in amino acids: CASLFDGPGEKLFF. In nucleotides, the CDR3 is TGTGCCAGCCTTTTTGACGGGCCCGGGGAAAAACTGTTTTTT.

The table lists this clone with a few counts. The genes are TRBV19 and TRBJ1-1, with TRBD1 matching over 12 bases. Germline trimming cut 9 bases from V and 10 bases from J; bases unmatched to any gene: 12. CDR1 and CDR2 (germline): LNHDA, SQIVND (reference sequence). The CDR3 has 14 residues. The CDR3 DNA sequence: TGTGCCAGCAAAGGGACAGGGGGCAGATTAGGAGCTTTCTTT. Amino acid sequence: CASKGTGGRLGAFF.